This T cell receptor beta chain was sequenced during a study of somatic mutations in cytotoxic T cells in rheumatoid arthritis. Overall study context: Collection of patient blood (30 ml EDTA) took place right after diagnosis, before any treatment. Selected T-cell populations stained with V beta antibodies were isolated by flow sorting to nearly 100% purity; these included V beta1+ cells subjected to TCRB sequencing. Overall study findings and caveats: Adjustment for multiple comparisons was not applied to the slight TRBV07 underrepresentation observed in rheumatoid arthritis patients. Clonality measured in CD8+ T cells did not differ significantly between rheumatoid arthritis patients and age-matched healthy controls.

Repertoires were generated with immunoSEQ multiplex PCR, while TCRdb's copy carries only in-frame clones and drops some. The sample comprises about 18,000 clones, almost 85% of which are singletons, and roughly 19% rests with the top ten. This clone was seen a handful of times. What it recognizes is unknown. The CDR3 extends over 15 amino acids. V was cut by 3 bases and J by 1 base, with 12 bases left in between. Germline CDR1 reads SNHLY; CDR2 reads FYNNEI. The sequence derives from an adult with rheumatoid arthritis. This chain uses TRBV2 with TRBJ1-2; D ambiguous. Sequencing was performed on CD8+ T cells sorted from blood. The CDR3 DNA follows: TGTGCCAGCAGTGATTCACTCAACGGTAACTATGGCTACACCTTC. Its protein product is CASSDSLNGNYGYTF.